Listed here is a single T cell receptor beta chain. The table came from immunoSEQ multiplex PCR; TCRdb's copy has only in-frame clones and leaves some out. The repertoire consists of almost 200,000 clones, with over 80% occurring once and the leading ten covering 0.9% to 0.95%. The data are from a study of blood T cell repertoires in COVID-19. Looking at the study overall: Samples representing acute and convalescent COVID-19 were sourced from the United States, Italy and Spain.

The CDR3 has 14 residues. Trimming took off 3 bases at V and 5 bases at J, with 14 bases between the two ends. In germline, CDR1 is SGHTA, CDR2 FQGNSA. Material for sequencing was peripheral blood. V gene TRBV7-2 combines with J gene TRBJ2-7; TRBD2 might be the D (7 bases). This receptor was taken from a man aged 55 to 70 with COVID-19, enrolled during active disease. The CDR3 loop is CASSFHRGADEQYF. CDR3 DNA: TGTGCCAGCAGCTTCCATCGGGGGGCAGACGAGCAGTACTTC.